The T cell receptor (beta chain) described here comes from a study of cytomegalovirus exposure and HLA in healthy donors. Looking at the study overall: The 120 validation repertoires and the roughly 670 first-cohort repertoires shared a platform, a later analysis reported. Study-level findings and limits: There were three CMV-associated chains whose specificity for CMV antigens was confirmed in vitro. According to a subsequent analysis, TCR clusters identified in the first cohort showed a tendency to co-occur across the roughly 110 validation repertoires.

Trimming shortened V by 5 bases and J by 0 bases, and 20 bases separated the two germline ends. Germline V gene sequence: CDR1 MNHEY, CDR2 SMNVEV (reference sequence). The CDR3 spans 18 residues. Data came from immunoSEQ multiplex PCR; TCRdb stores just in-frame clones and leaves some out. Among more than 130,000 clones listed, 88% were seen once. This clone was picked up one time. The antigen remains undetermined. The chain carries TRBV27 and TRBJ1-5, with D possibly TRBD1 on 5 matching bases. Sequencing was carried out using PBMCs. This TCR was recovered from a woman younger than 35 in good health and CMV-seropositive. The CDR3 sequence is CASSPGFRVGYSNQPQHF. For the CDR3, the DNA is TGTGCCAGCAGTCCCGGGTTCAGGGTGGGTTATAGCAATCAGCCCCAGCATTTT.